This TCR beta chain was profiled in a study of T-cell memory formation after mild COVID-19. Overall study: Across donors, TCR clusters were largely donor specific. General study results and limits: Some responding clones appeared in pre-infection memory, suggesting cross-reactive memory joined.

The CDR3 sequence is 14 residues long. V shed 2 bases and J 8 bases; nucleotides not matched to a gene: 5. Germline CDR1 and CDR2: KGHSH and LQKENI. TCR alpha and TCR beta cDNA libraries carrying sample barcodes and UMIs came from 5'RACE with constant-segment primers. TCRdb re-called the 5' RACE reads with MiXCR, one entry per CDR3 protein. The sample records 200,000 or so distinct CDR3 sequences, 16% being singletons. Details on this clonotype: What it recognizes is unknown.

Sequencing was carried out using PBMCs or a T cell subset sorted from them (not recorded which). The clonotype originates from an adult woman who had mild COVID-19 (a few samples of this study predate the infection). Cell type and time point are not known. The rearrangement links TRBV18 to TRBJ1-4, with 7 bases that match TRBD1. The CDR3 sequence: CASSPRQGVEKLFF. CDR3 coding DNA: TGTGCCAGCTCACCAAGACAGGGAGTCGAAAAACTGTTTTTT. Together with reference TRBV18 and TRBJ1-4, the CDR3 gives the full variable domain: NAGVMQNPRHLVRRRGQEARLRCSPMKGHSHVYWYRQLPEEGLKFMVYLQKENIIDESGMPKERFSAEFPKEGPSILRIQQVVRGDSAAYFCASSPRQGVEKLFFGSGTQLSVL.